The 5 T cell receptor beta chains in this list originate from one sample, sequenced in a study of T-cell memory formation after mild COVID-19 (dated by TCRdb to the early 2020s). Libraries were made using 5' RACE. The data were produced on an Illumina NovaSeq 6000. Through fastp at Q25 and MiXCR, TCRdb rebuilt clones from the public reads, retaining in-frame beta chains. Each entry is one CDR3 protein sequence, shown with its most common DNA and genes. Within this sample are some 130,000 distinct CDR3 sequences, with 17% of them counted one time only. The ten largest account for 4% to 6% of the sample. The material sequenced was PBMCs or a T cell subset sorted from them (not recorded which). The receptors originated from a man aged 18-30 years who had mild COVID-19 (a few samples of this study predate the infection). The sample titles of this study are shuffled in the database, so cell type and time point are left out; the donor was told from shared clones.

In this sample, this clonotype turned up a few times. The J gene is TRBJ2-1, the V gene TRBV7-3, with 8 bases matching TRBD2. This CDR3 spans 15 amino acids. J gave up 5 bases and V 8 bases, and 11 bases lay outside the gene matches. In germline, CDR1 is SGHTA, CDR2 FQGTGA. The CDR3 is CASGIGGAGDNEQFF. CDR3 coding DNA: TGTGCCAGCGGTATCGGGGGGGCCGGGGACAATGAGCAGTTCTTC. Full variable domain (missing parts from reference TRBV7-3 and TRBJ2-1): GAGVSQTPSNKVTEKGKYVELRCDPISGHTALYWYRQSLGQGPEFLIYFQGTGAADDSGLPNDRFFAVRPEGSVSTLKIQRTERGDSAVYLCASGIGGAGDNEQFFGPGTRLTVL.

Only a few counts were recorded for this clonotype. The chain combines TRBV12-3 or TRBV12-4 with TRBJ2-3; 10 bases map to TRBD2. The CDR3 totals 14 residues. The trim removed 6 bases at V and 1 base at J, leaving 1 base unmatched. The CDR3 nucleotides are TGTGCCAGCAGGCTAGCGGGAGGCACAGATACGCAGTATTTT. This translates into CASRLAGGTDTQYF.

This clonotype was detected only a few times. The V and J genes are TRBV12-3 or TRBV12-4 and TRBJ1-6; D not resolved. The CDR3 runs to 12 residues. V gave up 3 bases and J gave up 10 bases, with 7 bases separating them. CDR3 nucleotide sequence: TGTGCCAGCAGTTTTCGAGGGTCACCCCTCCACTTT. Translating it yields CASSFRGSPLHF.

In nucleotides, the CDR3 is TGTGCCAGCAGCTGGAAAGCGGGAGACGAGCAGTACTTC. Protein sequence: CASSWKAGDEQYF. The chain couples TRBV7-2 to TRBJ2-7; 8 bases agree with TRBD2. This CDR3 spans 13 amino acids. J lost 5 bases, V lost 4 bases, and 4 bases had no gene match. Germline lookup yields CDR1 SGHTA and CDR2 FQGNSA.

The V and J genes are TRBV15 and TRBJ1-4; D might be TRBD1 (6 bases). Germline CDR1 and CDR2: LNHNV and YYDKDF (reference sequence). The CDR3 spans 15 residues. V dropped 0 bases and J dropped 8 bases, with 13 bases sitting between them. The CDR3 is CATSRESGAGEKLFF. CDR3 nucleotides: TGTGCCACCAGCAGAGAGTCAGGGGCGGGAGAAAAACTGTTTTTT.